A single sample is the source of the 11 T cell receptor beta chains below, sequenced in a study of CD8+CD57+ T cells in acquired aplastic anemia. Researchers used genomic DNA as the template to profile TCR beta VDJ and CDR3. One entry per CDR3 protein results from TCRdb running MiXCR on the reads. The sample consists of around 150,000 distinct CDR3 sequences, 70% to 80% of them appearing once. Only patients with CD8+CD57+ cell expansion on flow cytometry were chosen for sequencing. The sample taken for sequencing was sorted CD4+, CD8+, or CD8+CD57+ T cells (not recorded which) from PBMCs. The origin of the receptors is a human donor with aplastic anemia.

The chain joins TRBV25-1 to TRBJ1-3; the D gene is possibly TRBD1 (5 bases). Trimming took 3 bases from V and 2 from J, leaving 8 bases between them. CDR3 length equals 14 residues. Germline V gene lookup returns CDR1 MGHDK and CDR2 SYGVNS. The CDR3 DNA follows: TGTGCCAGCAGTGATACAGGTGCTGGAAACACCATATATTTT. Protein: CASSDTGAGNTIYF.

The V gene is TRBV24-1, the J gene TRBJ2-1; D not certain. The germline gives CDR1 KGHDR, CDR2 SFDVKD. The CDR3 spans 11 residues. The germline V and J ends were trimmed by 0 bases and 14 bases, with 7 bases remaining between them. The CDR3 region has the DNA TGTGCCACCAGTGATTTGGGCATTAAGTTCTTC. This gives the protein CATSDLGIKFF.

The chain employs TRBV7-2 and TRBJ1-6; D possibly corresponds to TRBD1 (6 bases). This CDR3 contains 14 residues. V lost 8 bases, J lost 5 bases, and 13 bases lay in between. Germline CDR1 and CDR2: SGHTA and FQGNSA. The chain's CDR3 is CASSNRANNSPLHF. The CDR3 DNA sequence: TGTGCCAGCTCTAACAGGGCAAATAATTCACCCCTCCACTTT.

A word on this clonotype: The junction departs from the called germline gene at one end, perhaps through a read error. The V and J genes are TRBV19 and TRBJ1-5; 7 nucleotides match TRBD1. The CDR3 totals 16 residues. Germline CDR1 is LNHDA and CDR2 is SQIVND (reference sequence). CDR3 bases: TGTGCCAGTAGTAGGTGGACAGGAGAGAGCAATCAGCCCCAGCACTTT. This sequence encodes CASSRWTGESNQPQHF. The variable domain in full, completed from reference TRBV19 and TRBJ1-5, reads DGGITQSPKYLFRKEGQNVTLSCEQNLNHDAMYWYRQDPGQGLRLIYYSQIVNDFQKGDIAEGYSVSREKKESFPLTVTSAQKNPTAFYLCASSRWTGESNQPQHFGDGTRLSIL.

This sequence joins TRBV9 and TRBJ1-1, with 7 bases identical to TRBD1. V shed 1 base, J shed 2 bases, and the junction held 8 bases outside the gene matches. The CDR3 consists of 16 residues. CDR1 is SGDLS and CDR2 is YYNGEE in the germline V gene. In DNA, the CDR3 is TGTGCCAGCAGCGTACTGACAGGGACGTTAAACACTGAAGCTTTCTTT. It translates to CASSVLTGTLNTEAFF.

The CDR3: CASSGVREGNEQFF. CDR3 nucleotides: TGTGCCAGCAGCGGAGTCCGCGAAGGGAATGAGCAGTTCTTC. This sequence joins TRBV9 and TRBJ2-1; D unresolved. This CDR3 contains 14 residues. The ends were cut back, 3 bases at V and 7 bases at J, with 14 bases in the middle. From germline, CDR1 is SGDLS and CDR2 YYNGEE.

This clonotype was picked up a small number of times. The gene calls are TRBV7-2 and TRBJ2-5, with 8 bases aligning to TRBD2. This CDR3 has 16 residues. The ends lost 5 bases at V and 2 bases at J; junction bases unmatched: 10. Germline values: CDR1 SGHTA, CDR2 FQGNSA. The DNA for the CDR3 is TGTGCCAGCAGCACTCGGAGCGGGGGATTACAAGAGACCCAGTACTTC. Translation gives CASSTRSGGLQETQYF.

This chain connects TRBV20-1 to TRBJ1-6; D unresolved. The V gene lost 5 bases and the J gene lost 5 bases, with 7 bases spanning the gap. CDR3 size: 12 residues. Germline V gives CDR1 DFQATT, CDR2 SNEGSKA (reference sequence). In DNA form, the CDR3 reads TGCAGTGCTCTGGATAATAATTCACCCCTCCACTTT. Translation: CSALDNNSPLHF.

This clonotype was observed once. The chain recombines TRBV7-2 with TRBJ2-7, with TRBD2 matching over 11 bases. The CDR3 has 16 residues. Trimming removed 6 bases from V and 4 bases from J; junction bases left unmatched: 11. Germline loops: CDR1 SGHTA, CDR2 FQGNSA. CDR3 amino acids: CASSYGGTSGSYEQYF. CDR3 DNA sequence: TGTGCCAGCAGTTACGGGGGGACTAGCGGAAGTTACGAGCAGTACTTC.

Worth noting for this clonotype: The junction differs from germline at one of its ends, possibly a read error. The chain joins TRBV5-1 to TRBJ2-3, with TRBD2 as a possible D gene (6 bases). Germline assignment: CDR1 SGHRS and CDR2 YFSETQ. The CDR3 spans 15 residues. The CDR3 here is CASSTPAGGTDTQYF. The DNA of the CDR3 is TGTGCCAGCAGCACCCCAGCGGGCGGCACAGATACGCAGTATTTT.

CDR3 DNA sequence: TGTGCCAGCAGTTCGACAGGGAGTTCGCCGTACTTC. Amino acid sequence: CASSSTGSSPYF. This chain uses TRBV2 with TRBJ2-7; 7 positions agree with TRBD1. The germline V gene has CDR1 SNHLY and CDR2 FYNNEI. After removal of 5 bases from V and 12 bases from J, the junction contained 10 bases not matched to a gene. The CDR3 runs to 12 residues.